This paragraph covers one T cell receptor beta chain sequence. This record belongs to a study of T-cell memory formation after mild COVID-19. TCRdb called the 5' RACE reads again in MiXCR, with one record for every CDR3 protein. The table records 470,000 or so distinct CDR3 sequences, around 27% of them present only once. Germline V CDR1 and CDR2: SGHTA, FQGTGA. The CDR3 spans 18 residues. V lost 2 bases, J lost 6 bases, and 14 bases stayed unmatched. Source material: PBMCs or a T cell subset sorted from them (not recorded which). The sequence derives from an adult woman who had mild COVID-19 (a few samples of this study predate the infection). Cell type and time point are not known. The chain employs TRBV7-3 and TRBJ2-1, with TRBD2 identical over 9 bases. In DNA form, the CDR3 reads TGTGCCAGCAGCTTAGGGACGGGACTAGCTCAGGTGGGCAATGAGCAGTTCTTC. It translates to CASSLGTGLAQVGNEQFF.